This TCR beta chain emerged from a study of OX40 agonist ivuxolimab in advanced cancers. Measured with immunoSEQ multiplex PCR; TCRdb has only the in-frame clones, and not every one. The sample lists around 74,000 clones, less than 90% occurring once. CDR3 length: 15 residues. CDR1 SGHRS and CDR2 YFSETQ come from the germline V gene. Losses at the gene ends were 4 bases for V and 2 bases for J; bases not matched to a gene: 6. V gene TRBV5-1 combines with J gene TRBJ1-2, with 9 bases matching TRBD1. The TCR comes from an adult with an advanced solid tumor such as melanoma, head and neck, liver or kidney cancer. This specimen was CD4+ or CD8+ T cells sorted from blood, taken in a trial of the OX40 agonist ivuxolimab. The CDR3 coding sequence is TGCGCCAGCAGCATAGACAGGGGGGAGAACTATGGCTACACCTTC. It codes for CASSIDRGENYGYTF. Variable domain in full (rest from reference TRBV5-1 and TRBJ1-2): KAGVTQTPRYLIKTRGQQVTLSCSPISGHRSVSWYQQTPGQGLQFLFEYFSETQRNKGNFPGRFSGRQFSNSRSEMNVSTLELGDSALYLCASSIDRGENYGYTFGSGTRLTVV.